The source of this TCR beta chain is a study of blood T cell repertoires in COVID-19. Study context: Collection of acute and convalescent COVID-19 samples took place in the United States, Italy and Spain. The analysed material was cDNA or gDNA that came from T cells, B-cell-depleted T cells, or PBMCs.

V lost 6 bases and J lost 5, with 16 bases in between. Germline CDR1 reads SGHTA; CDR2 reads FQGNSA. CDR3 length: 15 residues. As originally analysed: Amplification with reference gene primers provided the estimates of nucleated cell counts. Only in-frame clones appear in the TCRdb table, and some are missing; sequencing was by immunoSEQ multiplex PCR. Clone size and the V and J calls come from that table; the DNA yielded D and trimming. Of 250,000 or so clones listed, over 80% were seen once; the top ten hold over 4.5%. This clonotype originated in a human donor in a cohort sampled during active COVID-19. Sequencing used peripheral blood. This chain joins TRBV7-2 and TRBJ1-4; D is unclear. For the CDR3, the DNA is TGTGCCAGCAGTCTTAGCTCGGGAGAGAATGAAAAACTGTTTTTT. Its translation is CASSLSSGENEKLFF.